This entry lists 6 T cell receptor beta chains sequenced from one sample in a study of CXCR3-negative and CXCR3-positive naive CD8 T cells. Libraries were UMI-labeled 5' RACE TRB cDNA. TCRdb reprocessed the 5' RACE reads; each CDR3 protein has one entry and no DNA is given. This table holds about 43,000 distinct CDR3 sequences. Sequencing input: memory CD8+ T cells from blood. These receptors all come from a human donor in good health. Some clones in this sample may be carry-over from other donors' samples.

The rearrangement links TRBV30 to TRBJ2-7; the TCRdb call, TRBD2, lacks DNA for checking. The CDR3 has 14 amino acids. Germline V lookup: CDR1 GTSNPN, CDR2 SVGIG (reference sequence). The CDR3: CAWSGEAGPYEQYF. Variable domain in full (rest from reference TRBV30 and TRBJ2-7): SQTIHQWPATLVQPVGSPLSLECTVEGTSNPNLYWYRQAAGRGLQLLFYSVGIGQISSEVPQNLSASRPQDRQFILSSKKLLLSDSGFYLCAWSGEAGPYEQYFGPGTRLTVT.

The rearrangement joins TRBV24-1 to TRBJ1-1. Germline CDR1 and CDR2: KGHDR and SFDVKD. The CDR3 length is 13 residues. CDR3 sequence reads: CATSELENTEAFF.

CDR3 region: CASSLNGAGGETQYF. The J gene is TRBJ2-5, the V gene TRBV12-3 or TRBV12-4; the D call from TCRdb, TRBD1, cannot be confirmed without DNA. CDR3 length equals 15 residues.

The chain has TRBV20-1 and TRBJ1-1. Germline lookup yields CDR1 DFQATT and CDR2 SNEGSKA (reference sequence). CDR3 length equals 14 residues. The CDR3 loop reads CSARDRPEAGEAFF.

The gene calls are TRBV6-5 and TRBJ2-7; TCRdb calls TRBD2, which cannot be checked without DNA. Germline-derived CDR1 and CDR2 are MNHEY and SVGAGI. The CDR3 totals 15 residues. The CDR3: CASSYSSGGAYEQYF.

CDR3 region: CASSQFSGGLNNEQFF. V usage is TRBV14 and J usage is TRBJ2-1; there is no DNA to check the TCRdb D call of TRBD2. The CDR3 sequence is 16 residues long. Germline V gene lookup returns CDR1 SGHDN and CDR2 FVKESK.